This TCR beta chain was observed in a study of T-cell memory formation after mild COVID-19. V lost 5 bases and J lost 0, with 7 bases in between. This CDR3 is 13 amino acids long. The V gene's germline CDR1 is SGHRS and CDR2 YFSETQ. TCRdb passed the 5' RACE reads through MiXCR, listing each CDR3 protein once. The data show 250,000 to 350,000 distinct CDR3 sequences, around 19% seen once. Specimen: PBMCs or a T cell subset sorted from them (not recorded which). The sequence derives from a man aged 18-30 years who had mild COVID-19 (a few samples of this study predate the infection). Cell type and time point are not known. The genes are TRBV5-1 and TRBJ2-3; no clear D. The DNA for the CDR3 is TGCGCCAGCAGTAAGGAAAGCACAGATACGCAGTATTTT. Residues: CASSKESTDTQYF.